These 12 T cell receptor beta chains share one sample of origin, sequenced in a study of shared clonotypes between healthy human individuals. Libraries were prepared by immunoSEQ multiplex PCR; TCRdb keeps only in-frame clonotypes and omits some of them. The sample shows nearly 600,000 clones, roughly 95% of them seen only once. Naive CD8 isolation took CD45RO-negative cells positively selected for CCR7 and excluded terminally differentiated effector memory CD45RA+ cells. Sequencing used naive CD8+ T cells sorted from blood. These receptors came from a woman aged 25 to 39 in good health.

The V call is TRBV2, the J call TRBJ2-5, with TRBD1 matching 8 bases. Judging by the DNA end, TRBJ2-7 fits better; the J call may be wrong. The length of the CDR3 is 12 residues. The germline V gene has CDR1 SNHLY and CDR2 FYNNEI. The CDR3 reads CAATGQGYEQYF. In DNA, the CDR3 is TGTGCCGCTACCGGACAGGGTTACGAGCAGTACTTC.

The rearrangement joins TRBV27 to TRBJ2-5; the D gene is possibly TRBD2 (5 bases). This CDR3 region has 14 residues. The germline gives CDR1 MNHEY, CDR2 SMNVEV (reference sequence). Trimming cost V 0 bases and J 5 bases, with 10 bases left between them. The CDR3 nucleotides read TGTGCCAGCAGTTTATCTCCTAGCCTGGAGACCCAGTACTTC. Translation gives CASSLSPSLETQYF.

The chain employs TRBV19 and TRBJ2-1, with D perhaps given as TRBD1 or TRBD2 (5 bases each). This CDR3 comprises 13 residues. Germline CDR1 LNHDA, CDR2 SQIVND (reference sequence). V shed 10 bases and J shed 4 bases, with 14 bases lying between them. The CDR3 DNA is TGTGCCACCGGGGCGGCGGTTTACAATGAGCAGTTCTTC. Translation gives CATGAAVYNEQFF.

CDR3 region: CASSLAQGATEAFF. CDR3 nucleotides: TGCGCCAGCAGCTTGGCCCAGGGAGCTACTGAAGCTTTCTTT. This sequence joins TRBV5-1 and TRBJ1-1; D possibly corresponds to TRBD1 (5 bases). The germline gives CDR1 SGHRS, CDR2 YFSETQ. This CDR3 has 14 amino acids. V lost 0 bases, J lost 5 bases, and 11 bases lay in between.

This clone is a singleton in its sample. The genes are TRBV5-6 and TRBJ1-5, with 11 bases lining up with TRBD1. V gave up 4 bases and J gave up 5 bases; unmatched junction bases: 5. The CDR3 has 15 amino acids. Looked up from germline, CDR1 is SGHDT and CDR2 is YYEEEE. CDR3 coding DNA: TGTGCCAGCAGCAATGGACAGGGGGCCCATCAGCCCCAGCATTTT. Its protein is CASSNGQGAHQPQHF.

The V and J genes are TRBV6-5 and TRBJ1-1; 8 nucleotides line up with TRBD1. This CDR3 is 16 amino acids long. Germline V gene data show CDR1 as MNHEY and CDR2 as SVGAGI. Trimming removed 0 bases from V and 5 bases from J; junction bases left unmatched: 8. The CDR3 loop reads CASSYSQGARGTEAFF. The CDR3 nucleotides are TGTGCCAGCAGTTACTCGCAGGGGGCGCGCGGGACTGAAGCTTTCTTT.

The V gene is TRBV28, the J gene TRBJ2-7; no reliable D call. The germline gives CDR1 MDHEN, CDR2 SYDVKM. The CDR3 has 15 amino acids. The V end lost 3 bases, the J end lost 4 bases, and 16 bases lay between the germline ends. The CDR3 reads CASSLGMDEKYEQYF. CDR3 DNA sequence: TGTGCCAGCAGTTTGGGAATGGACGAGAAATACGAGCAGTACTTC.

CDR3 nucleotide sequence: TGTGCCAGCAGTTTCGTAGCGGGAGGAGGCGAGCAGTACTTC. Amino acid sequence: CASSFVAGGGEQYF. The chain couples TRBV28 to TRBJ2-7, with TRBD2 matching 10 bases. CDR1 MDHEN and CDR2 SYDVKM come from the germline V gene. V lost 3 bases and J lost 6; bases outside the gene matches: 5. This CDR3 spans 14 amino acids.

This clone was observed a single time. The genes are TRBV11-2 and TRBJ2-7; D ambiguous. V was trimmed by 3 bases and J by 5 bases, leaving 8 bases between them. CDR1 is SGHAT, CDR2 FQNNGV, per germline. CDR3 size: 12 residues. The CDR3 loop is CASSFAGDEQYF. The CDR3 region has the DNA TGTGCCAGCAGCTTTGCCGGTGACGAGCAGTACTTC.

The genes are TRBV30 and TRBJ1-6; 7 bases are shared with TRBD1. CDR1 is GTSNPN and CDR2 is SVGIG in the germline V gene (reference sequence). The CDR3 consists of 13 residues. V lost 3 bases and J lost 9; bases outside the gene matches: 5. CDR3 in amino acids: CAWRGDSSSPLHF. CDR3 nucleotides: TGTGCCTGGAGGGGGGACAGTTCTTCACCCCTCCACTTT.

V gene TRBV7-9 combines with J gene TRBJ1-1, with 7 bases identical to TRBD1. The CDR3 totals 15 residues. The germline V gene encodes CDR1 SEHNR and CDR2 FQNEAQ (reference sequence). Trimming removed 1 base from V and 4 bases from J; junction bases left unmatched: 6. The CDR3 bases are TGTGCCAGCAGCTTAGGACAGGGAGCCCTCACTGAAGCTTTCTTT. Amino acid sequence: CASSLGQGALTEAFF.

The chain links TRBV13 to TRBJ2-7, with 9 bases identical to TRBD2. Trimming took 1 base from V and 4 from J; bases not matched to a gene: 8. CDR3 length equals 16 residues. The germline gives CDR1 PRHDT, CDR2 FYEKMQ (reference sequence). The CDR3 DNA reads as TGTGCCAGCAGCTTAGTCAGGCGGGAGGGCCTTTACGAGCAGTACTTC. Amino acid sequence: CASSLVRREGLYEQYF. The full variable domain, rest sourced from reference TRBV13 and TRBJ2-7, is AAGVIQSPRHLIKEKRETATLKCYPIPRHDTVYWYQQGPGQDPQFLISFYEKMQSDKGSIPDRFSAQQFSDYHSELNMSSLELGDSALYFCASSLVRREGLYEQYFGPGTRLTVT.